A single sample is the source of the 8 T cell receptor beta chains below, sequenced in a study of cytomegalovirus exposure and HLA in healthy donors. Primers: 60 Vbeta forward and 13 Jbeta reverse. The method was immunoSEQ multiplex PCR; TCRdb's version includes in-frame clones alone and lacks a portion of them. Among around 140,000 clones, roughly 9.6% were seen once, and the ten largest hold 6% to 7.5%. The sequenced sample was PBMCs. The receptors here all came from a woman aged 40 to 50 in good health and CMV-seropositive.

Only a few counts were recorded for this clone. The rearrangement joins TRBV4-2 to TRBJ2-3; TRBD2 might be the D (5 bases). Germline lookup yields CDR1 LGHNA and CDR2 YNFKEQ. Trimming took off 5 bases at V and 1 base at J, with 16 bases between the two ends. The CDR3 extends over 16 amino acids. DNA of the CDR3: TGTGCCAGCAGCTCCCCGGGGAATGGCGGCACAGATACGCAGTATTTT. Translation gives CASSSPGNGGTDTQYF.

CDR3 in amino acids: CASSPGTAYTEAFF. CDR3 DNA: TGTGCCAGCAGCCCCGGGACAGCTTACACTGAAGCTTTCTTT. The rearrangement links TRBV5-4 to TRBJ1-1; TRBD1 matches at 7 bases. The CDR3 extends over 14 amino acids. V shed 4 bases, J shed 3 bases, and the junction held 6 bases outside the gene matches. The germline gives CDR1 SGHNT, CDR2 YYREEE (reference sequence).

This clone was recorded a few times. V and J are TRBV11-2 and TRBJ2-3; a weak D match, TRBD2 (6 bases). Germline-derived CDR1 and CDR2 are SGHAT and FQNNGV. Trimming removed 4 bases from V and 0 bases from J, with 8 bases in between. There are 14 residues in the CDR3. In DNA form, the CDR3 reads TGTGCCAGCAGCTCCGGGACTAGCACAGATACGCAGTATTTT. It specifies CASSSGTSTDTQYF. The full variable domain, in which reference TRBV11-2 and TRBJ2-3 provide the parts outside the CDR3, is EAGVAQSPRYKIIEKRQSVAFWCNPISGHATLYWYQQILGQGPKLLIQFQNNGVVDDSQLPKDRFSAERLKGVDSTLKIQPAKLEDSAVYLCASSSGTSTDTQYFGPGTRLTVL.

V and J are TRBV2 and TRBJ1-5; D may be TRBD1 (5 bases). This CDR3 has 14 residues. The germline CDR1 and CDR2 sequences are SNHLY and FYNNEI. V was clipped by 2 bases and J by 6 bases, with 11 bases between them. CDR3 protein: CASSEQGLSQPQHF. CDR3 bases: TGTGCCAGCAGTGAACAGGGCCTCAGTCAGCCCCAGCATTTT. Combining the CDR3 with reference TRBV2 and TRBJ1-5 gives the whole variable domain EPEVTQTPSHQVTQMGQEVILRCVPISNHLYFYWYRQILGQKVEFLVSFYNNEISEKSEIFDDQFSVERPDGSNFTLKIRSTKLEDSAMYFCASSEQGLSQPQHFGDGTRLSIL.

The chain recombines TRBV6-1 with TRBJ1-1; 7 bases line up with TRBD1. Germline CDR1 and CDR2: MNHNS and SASEGT. J lost 4 bases, V lost 8 bases, and 4 bases had no gene match. The CDR3 is 12 amino acids. CDR3 in amino acids: CASQGGLTEAFF. The CDR3 DNA reads as TGTGCCAGCCAAGGGGGCCTCACTGAAGCTTTCTTT.

The rearrangement links TRBV7-2 to TRBJ1-2; no clear D gene. CDR1 is SGHTA and CDR2 is FQGNSA in the germline V gene. Trimming took off 2 bases at V and 4 bases at J, with 5 bases between the two ends. This CDR3 spans 12 amino acids. CDR3 in amino acids: CASSLLSYGYTF. For the CDR3, the DNA is TGTGCCAGCAGCTTATTATCCTATGGCTACACCTTC.

The V call is TRBV27, the J call TRBJ2-5, with 9 bases fitting TRBD1. The germline V gene encodes CDR1 MNHEY and CDR2 SMNVEV (reference sequence). The length of the CDR3 is 16 residues. V trimming: 5 bases; J trimming: 5 bases; junction bases outside the gene matches: 12. As DNA, the CDR3 is TGTGCCAGCAGTATAAACGGACAGGGGAATCGGGAGACCCAGTACTTC. Amino acids: CASSINGQGNRETQYF.

CDR3 sequence reads: CASSEARGLHTGELFF. The DNA for the CDR3 is TGTGCCAGCAGTGAGGCTAGGGGGCTTCACACCGGGGAGCTGTTTTTT. The gene calls are TRBV2 and TRBJ2-2; 7 bases map to TRBD1. V lost 3 bases to trimming and J lost 3 bases; unmatched junction nucleotides: 7. The germline V gene encodes CDR1 SNHLY and CDR2 FYNNEI. The CDR3 is 16 amino acids. The full variable domain, rest sourced from reference TRBV2 and TRBJ2-2, is EPEVTQTPSHQVTQMGQEVILRCVPISNHLYFYWYRQILGQKVEFLVSFYNNEISEKSEIFDDQFSVERPDGSNFTLKIRSTKLEDSAMYFCASSEARGLHTGELFFGEGSRLTVL.